A single sample gave rise to the 28 T cell receptor beta chains below, sequenced in a study of shared clonotypes between healthy human individuals. Using immunoSEQ multiplex PCR, the repertoire was profiled, and TCRdb retains in-frame clones only, with some absent. The sample consists of about 2.1 million clones, 90% to 95% of them appearing once. Naive CD8 populations comprised CD45RO-negative cells positively selected for CCR7, excluding terminally differentiated effector memory CD45RA+ cells. Sequencing used naive CD8+ T cells from PBMCs. The receptors shown here come from a man aged 18 to 30 in good health. Some clones in this sample may be carry-over from other donors' samples.

The chain recombines TRBV7-6 with TRBJ2-2; D is perhaps TRBD1 or TRBD2 (6 bases each). The CDR3 is 17 amino acids. Trimming pared 3 bases from V and 1 base from J, leaving 15 bases between. Germline values: CDR1 SGHVS, CDR2 FNYEAQ. The CDR3 region is CASSFPPRGVNTGELFF. CDR3 sequence (DNA): TGTGCCAGCAGCTTCCCCCCAAGGGGGGTGAACACCGGGGAGCTGTTTTTT.

This clone was detected only a few times. The chain couples TRBV7-9 to TRBJ2-7; tentative D call: TRBD2 (5 bases). Germline V gene lookup returns CDR1 SEHNR and CDR2 FQNEAQ (reference sequence). Trimming shortened V by 4 bases and J by 6 bases, and 16 bases separated the two germline ends. The length of the CDR3 is 14 residues. CDR3 protein: CASSSIRGAGEQYF. The CDR3 DNA reads TGTGCCAGCAGCTCGATCCGGGGTGCAGGCGAGCAGTACTTC.

In regard to this clone: Other DNA sequences in the same sample also yield this CDR3. The genes are TRBV19 and TRBJ2-7, with D uncertain. The CDR3 sequence is 14 residues long. The germline CDR1 and CDR2 sequences are LNHDA and SQIVND (reference sequence). With 2 bases removed from V and 1 base from J, the gap between germline ends came to 9 bases. CDR3 bases: TGTGCCAGTAGTATATTTGGGTTGTCCTACGAGCAGTACTTC. Translation: CASSIFGLSYEQYF. Combining the CDR3 with reference TRBV19 and TRBJ2-7 gives the whole variable domain DGGITQSPKYLFRKEGQNVTLSCEQNLNHDAMYWYRQDPGQGLRLIYYSQIVNDFQKGDIAEGYSVSREKKESFPLTVTSAQKNPTAFYLCASSIFGLSYEQYFGPGTRLTVT.

The chain combines TRBV9 with TRBJ2-7, with D unresolved. Germline lookup yields CDR1 SGDLS and CDR2 YYNGEE. V was pared by 4 bases and J by 5 bases, with 16 bases between. The CDR3 has 14 residues. CDR3 protein: CASSPSVGLDEQYF. The CDR3 nucleotides are TGTGCCAGCAGCCCTTCAGTAGGGCTCGACGAGCAGTACTTC.

The chain links TRBV28 to TRBJ2-7; D uncertain. Trimming cost V 5 bases and J 2 bases, with 16 bases left between them. Looked up from germline, CDR1 is MDHEN and CDR2 is SYDVKM. There are 15 residues in the CDR3. The CDR3 DNA sequence: TGTGCCAGCAGTGGCAGCTACCACCTTACCTACGAGCAGTACTTC. It is translated as CASSGSYHLTYEQYF. The variable domain in full, completed from reference TRBV28 and TRBJ2-7, reads DVKVTQSSRYLVKRTGEKVFLECVQDMDHENMFWYRQDPGLGLRLIYFSYDVKMKEKGDIPEGYSVSREKKERFSLILESASTNQTSMYLCASSGSYHLTYEQYFGPGTRLTVT.

CDR3 in amino acids: CASSLQSRNEKLFF. CDR3 sequence (DNA): TGTGCCAGCAGCTTACAGTCGAGGAATGAAAAACTGTTTTTT. This chain links TRBV7-9 with TRBJ1-4, with D hard to call. Per germline, CDR1 SEHNR and CDR2 FQNEAQ (reference sequence). The CDR3 is made up of 14 amino acids. The ends were cut back, 2 bases at V and 5 bases at J, with 9 bases in the middle.

This clone has only a few counts. The chain couples TRBV29-1 to TRBJ1-5; D is perhaps TRBD1 (5 bases). V lost 8 bases and J lost 3, with 17 bases in between. The CDR3 has 14 residues. CDR1 and CDR2 from the germline V gene are SQVTM and ANQGSEA. The CDR3 here is CSPTPYRYNQPQHF. DNA for the CDR3: TGCAGCCCGACCCCTTACAGGTACAATCAGCCCCAGCATTTT.

The V and J genes are TRBV7-9 and TRBJ2-5; a weak D match, TRBD2 (7 bases). V was pared by 5 bases and J by 1 base, with 14 bases between. CDR1 is SEHNR, CDR2 FQNEAQ, per germline (reference sequence). The CDR3 is made up of 15 amino acids. The chain's CDR3 is CASSLGGPPQETQYF. CDR3 nucleotide sequence: TGTGCCAGCAGCCTGGGGGGGCCCCCCCAAGAGACCCAGTACTTC.

The rearrangement uses TRBV7-6 and TRBJ2-1; a possible D gene is TRBD2 (5 bases). The CDR3 extends over 14 amino acids. The V gene's germline CDR1 is SGHVS and CDR2 FNYEAQ. V lost 0 bases, J lost 7 bases, and 10 bases lay in between. The CDR3 region is CASSLADSLNEQFF. DNA of the CDR3: TGTGCCAGCAGCTTAGCGGACTCCTTGAATGAGCAGTTCTTC. The full variable domain, rest sourced from reference TRBV7-6 and TRBJ2-1, is GAGVSQSPRYKVTKRGQDVALRCDPISGHVSLYWYRQALGQGPEFLTYFNYEAQQDKSGLPNDRFSAERPEGSISTLTIQRTEQRDSAMYRCASSLADSLNEQFFGPGTRLTVL.

This rearrangement joins TRBV5-1 to TRBJ2-7; either TRBD1 or TRBD2 may fit D (5 bases each). The germline gives CDR1 SGHRS, CDR2 YFSETQ. V was cut by 1 base and J by 0 bases, with 8 bases left in between. The length of the CDR3 is 14 residues. The CDR3 region is CASSLKGSSYEQYF. CDR3 nucleotides: TGCGCCAGCAGCTTGAAGGGGAGCTCCTACGAGCAGTACTTC.

The count of this clone is one. The rearrangement joins TRBV19 to TRBJ1-1; D possibly corresponds to TRBD1 (6 bases). The CDR3 loop spans 14 amino acids. V lost 6 bases and J 3 bases, leaving 14 bases between the germline ends. Germline CDR1 reads LNHDA; CDR2 reads SQIVND (reference sequence). The CDR3, as DNA: TGTGCCAGTAGGGACCCAGGGGAGTACACTGAAGCTTTCTTT. Residues: CASRDPGEYTEAFF.

The chain couples TRBV7-9 to TRBJ2-1, with D possibly TRBD2 on 5 matching bases. From germline, CDR1 is SEHNR and CDR2 FQNEAQ (reference sequence). The CDR3 covers 15 residues. The V end lost 5 bases, the J end lost 6 bases, and 17 bases lay between the germline ends. CDR3 region: CASSGELLGPNEQFF. Here the CDR3 DNA reads TGTGCCAGCAGCGGGGAACTACTAGGACCCAATGAGCAGTTCTTC.

The gene calls are TRBV27 and TRBJ2-5; TRBD2 aligns across 10 bases. Germline V gene lookup returns CDR1 MNHEY and CDR2 SMNVEV (reference sequence). The CDR3 runs 16 residues. Losses at the gene ends were 5 bases for V and 5 bases for J; bases not matched to a gene: 11. The CDR3 loop reads CASSPTSGASRETQYF. The CDR3 DNA is TGTGCCAGCAGTCCCACTAGCGGGGCATCTAGGGAGACCCAGTACTTC.

The V call is TRBV1, the J call TRBJ2-1; the table's D call, TRBD2, was not checked against the DNA. TRBV1 is given as a pseudogene. The CDR3 loop spans 18 amino acids. CDR3 loop: CTSSQEMGTRYSYNEQFF. The CDR3 DNA follows: TGCACCAGCAGCCAAGAAATGGGGACTAGGTATTCCTACAATGAGCAGTTCTTC.

The chain joins TRBV5-1 to TRBJ1-1; D is uncertain. Trimming cost V 0 bases and J 2 bases, with 14 bases left between them. CDR1 and CDR2 (germline): SGHRS, YFSETQ. The CDR3 covers 16 residues. CDR3 protein: CASSLVGALDNTEAFF. CDR3 coding DNA: TGCGCCAGCAGCTTGGTAGGCGCGCTTGATAACACTGAAGCTTTCTTT.

The chain uses TRBV5-1 and TRBJ2-7; D perhaps matches TRBD1 (6 bases). V lost 0 bases to trimming and J lost 5 bases, with 12 bases between them. The CDR3 has 14 residues. CDR1 is SGHRS, CDR2 YFSETQ, per germline. Here the CDR3 DNA reads TGCGCCAGCAGCTTGGCGGCAGGGGTTGACGAGCAGTACTTC. This codes for CASSLAAGVDEQYF.

V and J are TRBV20-1 and TRBJ2-7, with a weak D call TRBD1 (6 bases). The length of the CDR3 is 11 residues. Trimming left V 6 bases short and J 3 bases short, with 9 bases between. The germline V gene encodes CDR1 DFQATT and CDR2 SNEGSKA (reference sequence). CDR3: CSARDNYEQYF. The CDR3 nucleotides read TGCAGTGCAAGGGACAACTACGAGCAGTACTTC.

This chain connects TRBV19 to TRBJ2-2; TRBD1 aligns across 11 bases. V lost 7 bases and J lost 5; bases outside the gene matches: 9. Germline assignment: CDR1 LNHDA and CDR2 SQIVND (reference sequence). The CDR3 length is 16 residues. The CDR3 DNA follows: TGTGCCAGTAAACCGGACAGGGGGCTACGAACCGGGGAGCTGTTTTTT. Translated: CASKPDRGLRTGELFF.

In its sample, this clone was seen once. V usage is TRBV4-1 and J usage is TRBJ2-7; 9 bases agree with TRBD2. J gave up 2 bases and V 4 bases, and 9 bases lay outside the gene matches. This CDR3 spans 16 amino acids. Germline V gene lookup returns CDR1 MGHRA and CDR2 YSYEKL. CDR3: CASSPNSGGGPYEQYF. The CDR3 DNA sequence: TGCGCCAGCAGCCCAAATAGCGGGGGAGGACCCTACGAGCAGTACTTC.

The chain couples TRBV5-1 to TRBJ2-7, with a weak D call TRBD1 (8 bases). CDR3 length equals 17 residues. The germline V gene encodes CDR1 SGHRS and CDR2 YFSETQ. Trimming removed 0 bases at V and 1 base at J, with 17 bases between. The CDR3 bases are TGCGCCAGCAGCTTGGAGGGAGCGGGACAGGAATCCTACGAGCAGTACTTC. Protein: CASSLEGAGQESYEQYF.

The CDR3: CASTWGGGELFF. The CDR3 region has the DNA TGTGCCAGTACCTGGGGCGGCGGGGAGCTGTTTTTT. The chain uses TRBV19 and TRBJ2-2; TRBD1 might be the D (5 bases). Trimming stripped 7 bases from V and 7 bases from J, with 10 bases between. Germline V gives CDR1 LNHDA, CDR2 SQIVND (reference sequence). The CDR3 runs to 12 residues.

The genes are TRBV2 and TRBJ2-1; 14 bases fit TRBD2. The germline gives CDR1 SNHLY, CDR2 FYNNEI. The trim removed 6 bases at V and 0 bases at J, leaving 4 bases unmatched. CDR3 length: 17 amino acids. The CDR3 loop reads CASRTGTSGSSYNEQFF. Written as DNA, the CDR3 is TGTGCCAGCAGGACTGGGACTAGCGGGAGCTCCTACAATGAGCAGTTCTTC.

This clone showed up just once. J is TRBJ2-1 and V is TRBV6-5; D is unresolved. Germline V gives CDR1 MNHEY, CDR2 SVGAGI. The CDR3 loop spans 13 amino acids. The V end was cut by 2 bases, the J end by 5 bases, with 7 bases between. CDR3 loop: CASSYLTHNEQFF. In DNA form, the CDR3 reads TGTGCCAGCAGTTACCTCACCCACAATGAGCAGTTCTTC.

The rearrangement links TRBV9 to TRBJ2-7; 11 nucleotides line up with TRBD2. V dropped 3 bases and J dropped 2; count of bases not matched to a gene: 4. There are 15 residues in the CDR3. Germline V gene data show CDR1 as SGDLS and CDR2 as YYNGEE. The CDR3 coding sequence is TGTGCCAGCAGCGAGGGACTAGCGGCCACCTACGAGCAGTACTTC. Translating gives CASSEGLAATYEQYF.

As DNA, the CDR3 is TGTGCCAGTAGTATGGGCAGGGCCGAGGGGGAAACTGAAGCTTTCTTT. Translation gives CASSMGRAEGETEAFF. V and J are TRBV19 and TRBJ1-1, with D tentatively TRBD1 (6 bases). Trimming cost V 3 bases and J 5 bases, with 19 bases left between them. Germline-derived CDR1 and CDR2 are LNHDA and SQIVND (reference sequence). The CDR3 is made up of 16 amino acids.

CDR3 nucleotide sequence: TGTGCCAGCAGTGACAGGGGTGAAGAGACCCAGTACTTC. Residues: CASSDRGEETQYF. The rearrangement uses TRBV27 and TRBJ2-5; 8 bases map to TRBD1. The CDR3 sequence is 13 residues long. J gave up 3 bases and V 5 bases, and 2 bases lay outside the gene matches. The germline CDR1 and CDR2 sequences are MNHEY and SMNVEV (reference sequence).

This clone was seen more than once but under ten times. V gene TRBV4-1 combines with J gene TRBJ1-1; 9 bases align to TRBD1. V was clipped by 1 base and J by 0 bases; unmatched bases: 3. The length of the CDR3 is 16 residues. Germline loops: CDR1 MGHRA, CDR2 YSYEKL. The CDR3 nucleotides read TGCGCCAGCAGCCAAGGGACAGGGGTAATGAACACTGAAGCTTTCTTT. This sequence encodes CASSQGTGVMNTEAFF.

CDR3 in DNA: TGTGCCAGCAGCAACTCGGACAGCTATGGCTACACCTTC. Its protein product is CASSNSDSYGYTF. The gene calls are TRBV2 and TRBJ1-2; maybe TRBD1 (6 bases). The CDR3 length is 13 residues. The V end lost 6 bases, the J end lost 4 bases, and 12 bases lay between the germline ends. The germline V gene has CDR1 SNHLY and CDR2 FYNNEI.